This T cell receptor (beta chain) was recovered during a study of T cells in Graves' hyperthyroidism and ophthalmopathy. The CDR3 is 15 residues long. V lost 6 bases to trimming and J lost 0 bases, with 14 bases between them. Germline V lookup: CDR1 MDHEN, CDR2 SYDVKM. Authors of the study amplified TCR beta CDR3 regions from RNA transcripts. Researchers ran a first-round RT-PCR on the TCR CDR3 using the HTBI primer set. TCRdb independently ran MiXCR on the multiplex PCR reads; one entry per CDR3 protein. Of fewer than 650,000 distinct CDR3 sequences listed, roughly 14% are singletons. General study findings and limits: Ophthalmopathy was told apart from stable hyperthyroidism by a 13 V-J model. Among clonotypes expanded in thyroid above 0.001, most were also found in blood. Ophthalmopathy was model-predicted a median roughly 6.5 months pre-onset.

This clonotype appeared once. Its matching antigen is unknown. V and J are TRBV28 and TRBJ1-1; D perhaps matches TRBD1 (5 bases). The sequenced sample was blood. The origin of this receptor is a woman between 40 and 50 years old with Graves' ophthalmopathy. The CDR3 protein is CASRRSTVLNTEAFF. The CDR3 bases are TGTGCCAGCAGACGCTCGACAGTACTGAACACTGAAGCTTTCTTT.